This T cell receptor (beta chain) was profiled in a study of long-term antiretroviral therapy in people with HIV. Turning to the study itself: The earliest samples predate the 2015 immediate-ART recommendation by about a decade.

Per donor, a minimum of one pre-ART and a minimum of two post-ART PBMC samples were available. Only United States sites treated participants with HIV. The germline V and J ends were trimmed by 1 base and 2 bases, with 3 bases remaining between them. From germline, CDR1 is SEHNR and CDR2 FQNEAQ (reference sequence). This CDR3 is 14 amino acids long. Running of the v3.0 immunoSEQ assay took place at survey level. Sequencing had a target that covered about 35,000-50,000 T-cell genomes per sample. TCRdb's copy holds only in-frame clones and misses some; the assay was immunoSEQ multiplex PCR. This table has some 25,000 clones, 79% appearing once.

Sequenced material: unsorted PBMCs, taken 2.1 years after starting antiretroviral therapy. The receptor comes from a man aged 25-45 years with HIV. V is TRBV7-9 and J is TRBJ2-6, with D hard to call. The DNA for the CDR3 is TGTGCCAGCAGCTTAGAGGCTGGGGCCAACGTCCTGACTTTC. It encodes CASSLEAGANVLTF.